Listed below are T cell receptor beta chains from one sample, sequenced in a study of T cell repertoires in cytomegalovirus infection. Their antigen targets remain unknown. TCRdb re-analysed the reads in MiXCR, keeping a single row per CDR3 protein. The repertoire holds some 270,000 distinct CDR3 sequences, approximately 22% seen once, with approximately 20% in the top ten. The sequencing here drew on cultured PBMCs, taken from culture after CMV antigen stimulation. Every receptor here comes from a human donor in good health (CMV status not recorded). Some clones in this sample may be carry-over from other donors' samples. Each CDR3 is given with its conserved first and last residue. Only some rows state a clone size, as once, few, many or a class for expanded clones.

j_call clone_size cdr3_length v_call cdr3_aa
TRBJ1-1 few 16 TRBV12-3/TRBV12-4 CASSLLGGAVDTEAFF
TRBJ1-1 - 13 TRBV4-3 CASSQVLYREAFF
TRBJ2-5 - 15 TRBV27 CASGLLAGVLETQYF
TRBJ2-5 many 13 TRBV20-1 CSAIGVAGETQYF
TRBJ2-1 - 13 TRBV27 CASSSQSNNEQFF
TRBJ2-1 many 18 TRBV11-3 CASSLGPSGRAMYNEQFF
TRBJ1-1 many 17 TRBV12-3/TRBV12-4 CASSLETHFEMNTEAFF
TRBJ2-5 - 14 TRBV11-2 CASSPPTVQETQYF
TRBJ2-1 few 13 TRBV11-2 CASLRGTQGEQFF
TRBJ1-1 - 12 TRBV7-2 CASRGMNTEAFF
TRBJ1-5 few 14 TRBV7-2 CASSHYSSNQPQHF
TRBJ1-5 few 16 TRBV28 CASSFDGSYSNQPQHF
TRBJ2-3 few 11 TRBV29-1 CSVQGGDTQYF
TRBJ1-1 - 16 TRBV7-9 CASSLGTGTLNTEAFF
TRBJ2-3 - 14 TRBV14 CASSSGRMEDTQYF
TRBJ2-7 - 15 TRBV20-1 CSARDPRVGYAEQYF
TRBJ1-4 many 13 TRBV7-9 CASSSDSGEKLFF
TRBJ1-2 - 15 TRBV4-1 CASSQAGQGLYGYTF
TRBJ2-5 few 13 TRBV27 CASSLEAKGTQYF
TRBJ2-1 few 15 TRBV11-2 CASGPDGGFGNEQFF